This T cell receptor beta chain was documented in a study of T cell changes during pregnancy in multiple sclerosis. The germline V gene encodes CDR1 SQVTM and CDR2 ANQGSEA. J was trimmed by 3 bases and V by 3 bases; bases with no gene match: 4. The CDR3 is 13 amino acids. Libraries were prepared by immunoSEQ multiplex PCR; TCRdb keeps only in-frame clonotypes and omits some of them. This table holds more than 55,000 clones, 75% to 95% found once. The source is a female donor in good health, enrolled as a control in a pregnancy study. The rearrangement uses TRBV29-1 and TRBJ2-7, with 8 bases aligning to TRBD1. Sequenced here: peripheral blood, sampled after pregnancy. Here the CDR3 DNA reads TGCAGCGTTGAGGACAGGGCCGGCTACGAGCAGTACTTC. It translates to CSVEDRAGYEQYF.